This entry lists 2 T cell receptor beta chains sequenced from one sample in a study of shared clonotypes between healthy human individuals. Data came from immunoSEQ multiplex PCR; TCRdb stores just in-frame clones and leaves some out. The sample holds some 1 million clones, approximately 72% seen once. The material sequenced was memory CD4+ T cells sorted from blood. Indicated subset: CD45RA-negative fraction. The source of these receptors is a man younger than 35 in good health.

This clone was found a few times. V and J are TRBV9 and TRBJ1-5, with TRBD1 matching over 9 bases. Germline loops: CDR1 SGDLS, CDR2 YYNGEE. The CDR3 is made up of 15 amino acids. Germline trimming cut 3 bases from V and 2 bases from J; bases unmatched to any gene: 3. For the CDR3, the DNA is TGTGCCAGCAGCGGGCGACAGGGGGGCAATCAGCCCCAGCATTTT. Protein: CASSGRQGGNQPQHF.

Concerning this clone: Other nucleotide sequences from this sample produce the same CDR3. The rearrangement links TRBV5-1 to TRBJ1-4; no definite D call. The germline gives CDR1 SGHRS, CDR2 YFSETQ. The V end lost 0 bases, the J end lost 0 bases, and 6 bases lay between the germline ends. This CDR3 is built from 15 residues. CDR3: CASSLEGATNEKLFF. The CDR3 DNA follows: TGCGCCAGCAGCTTGGAAGGTGCAACTAATGAAAAACTGTTTTTT.